Sequencing of this T cell receptor beta chain was carried out in a study of T cell repertoires in cytomegalovirus infection. Each CDR3 protein is one row after TCRdb ran MiXCR on the reads. This table holds approximately 1,000,000 distinct CDR3 sequences, approximately 30% found once. This clonotype has a handful of counts. Its cognate antigen is unknown. Material: cultured CD8+ T cells from PBMCs, obtained from culture after CMV antigen stimulation. The clonotype was recovered from a human donor in good health (CMV status not recorded). Some clones in this sample may be carry-over from other donors' samples.

In DNA form, the CDR3 reads TGTGCCATTTCCCCGACTGAACGAGGCTTGAACACTGAAGCTTTCTTT. Translating it yields CAISPTERGLNTEAFF. This chain connects TRBV5-4 to TRBJ1-1; D ambiguous. The length of the CDR3 is 16 residues. The V gene lost 9 bases and the J gene lost 0 bases, with 21 bases spanning the gap. Germline values: CDR1 SGHNT, CDR2 YYREEE (reference sequence).